This T cell receptor beta chain stems from a study of cytomegalovirus exposure and HLA in healthy donors. Overall study findings and caveats: Apparent HLA restriction characterized most CMV-associated TCR beta chains in a later analysis. Analyses of presence and absence presupposed an approximately uniform sequencing depth across donors.

The V gene's germline CDR1 is MDHEN and CDR2 SYDVKM. Trimming left V 6 bases short and J 8 bases short, with 16 bases between. There are 14 residues in the CDR3. The table lists this clone with a count of one. Its antigen remains unidentified. The primer mix had 60 Vbeta and 13 Jbeta primers. The protocol was immunoSEQ multiplex PCR, while the TCRdb copy is restricted to in-frame clones and leaves out a portion. Of around 170,000 clones in the sample, roughly 80% were seen once. Sequencing was carried out using PBMCs. This receptor was identified in a man in his fifties in good health and CMV-seropositive. The genes are TRBV28 and TRBJ1-4, with D maybe TRBD1 (5 bases). The CDR3 nucleotides are TGTGCCAGCAGAAAAGGGGCTCCCCCCGAAAAACTGTTTTTT. It is translated as CASRKGAPPEKLFF.